A single sample is the source of the 19 T cell receptor beta chains below, sequenced in a study of beta chain features in type 1 diabetes. What was sequenced were expressed TCRB transcripts, since all of the isolated RNA had been reverse transcribed. Libraries were prepared by immunoSEQ multiplex PCR; TCRdb keeps only in-frame clonotypes and omits some of them. The sample records about 130,000 clones, roughly a tenth being singletons. Sequenced material: central memory CD4+ T cells from blood. All receptors derive from a man in his late teens or twenties in good health.

The chain uses TRBV27 and TRBJ2-7, with D maybe TRBD2 (6 bases). Germline V gives CDR1 MNHEY, CDR2 SMNVEV (reference sequence). The CDR3 is 18 amino acids. Trimming took off 0 bases at V and 2 bases at J, with 20 bases between the two ends. CDR3 amino acids: CASSLSRASVKAAYEQYF. The CDR3 DNA is TGTGCCAGCAGTTTATCTAGGGCTAGCGTCAAGGCGGCCTACGAGCAGTACTTC.

This chain links TRBV25-1 with TRBJ2-7, with 10 bases aligning to TRBD2. Germline lookup yields CDR1 MGHDK and CDR2 SYGVNS. V dropped 1 base and J dropped 3; count of bases not matched to a gene: 3. CDR3 length: 15 residues. CDR3 region: CASSEFLAGDYEQYF. The DNA for the CDR3 is TGTGCCAGCAGTGAATTCCTAGCGGGGGACTACGAGCAGTACTTC.

This clone was seen just once. Here the CDR3 DNA reads TGTGCCAGCAGCCTTGGGACAGCTAATTCACCCCTCCACTTT. It translates to CASSLGTANSPLHF. The V gene is TRBV11-2, the J gene TRBJ1-6; 7 bases align to TRBD1. The V segment lost 5 bases and the J segment 6 bases; nucleotides outside the gene matches: 4. The CDR3 totals 14 residues. Germline loops: CDR1 SGHAT, CDR2 FQNNGV.

The V gene is TRBV9, the J gene TRBJ2-1; 7 bases fit TRBD1. The CDR3 length is 16 residues. The germline V gene encodes CDR1 SGDLS and CDR2 YYNGEE. J was trimmed by 0 bases and V by 3 bases; bases with no gene match: 6. This CDR3 reads CASSGGTESSYNEQFF. The DNA for the CDR3 is TGTGCCAGCAGCGGGGGGACAGAAAGCTCCTACAATGAGCAGTTCTTC.

As concerns this clone: Sequence at one end of the junction differs from germline and may be a read error. The gene calls are TRBV5-1 and TRBJ1-4, with unresolved D. Germline V gene sequence: CDR1 SGHRS, CDR2 YFSETQ. This CDR3 is built from 12 residues. The CDR3 is CASSLDREKLFF. The CDR3, as DNA: TGTGCCAGCAGCTTGGATAGAGAAAAACTGTTTTTT.

This clone was detected only a few times. The chain is built from TRBV4-2 and TRBJ1-4, with TRBD1 matching over 7 bases. Germline V gene sequence: CDR1 LGHNA, CDR2 YNFKEQ. V lost 0 bases and J lost 2; bases outside the gene matches: 0. This CDR3 region has 15 residues. The CDR3 spells CASSQEGGTNEKLFF. The CDR3 DNA sequence: TGTGCCAGCAGCCAAGAAGGGGGCACTAATGAAAAACTGTTTTTT.

This clone has just a few counts. The chain joins TRBV15 to TRBJ2-3; no clear D. CDR1 is LNHNV, CDR2 YYDKDF, per germline (reference sequence). V dropped 6 bases and J dropped 5 bases, with 12 bases sitting between them. The CDR3 totals 13 residues. The CDR3 DNA is TGTGCCACCAGGACTGCGAGCGTAGATACGCAGTATTTT. This translates into CATRTASVDTQYF.

In its sample, this clone was seen a few times. V and J are TRBV5-1 and TRBJ2-1, with 14 bases aligning to TRBD2. CDR1 and CDR2 from the germline V gene are SGHRS and YFSETQ. Trimming at V came to 2 bases and at J to 9 bases, leaving 4 bases not matched to a gene. This CDR3 region has 15 residues. CDR3 nucleotide sequence: TGCGCCAGCAGCTTTGGGACTAGCGGGGGTAGTGAGCAGTTCTTC. It is translated as CASSFGTSGGSEQFF.

The chain combines TRBV6-5 with TRBJ1-1; TRBD1 might be the D (5 bases). Trimming left V 0 bases short and J 0 bases short, with 8 bases between. The CDR3 runs to 15 residues. In germline, CDR1 is MNHEY, CDR2 SVGAGI. This CDR3 is CASSYSTTVNTEAFF. In DNA form, the CDR3 reads TGTGCCAGCAGTTACTCGACGACAGTGAACACTGAAGCTTTCTTT.

The chain carries TRBV6-6 and TRBJ2-3; D might be TRBD1 (6 bases). The CDR3 length is 14 residues. The germline V and J ends were trimmed by 11 bases and 0 bases, with 15 bases remaining between them. Germline CDR1 reads MNHNY; CDR2 reads SVGAGI (reference sequence). The CDR3 here is CAGKRTASTDTQYF. CDR3 in DNA: TGTGCCGGGAAAAGGACAGCTAGCACAGATACGCAGTATTTT.

V usage is TRBV5-1 and J usage is TRBJ2-5; TRBD1 aligns across 7 bases. V trimming: 3 bases; J trimming: 0 bases; junction bases outside the gene matches: 5. This CDR3 contains 15 residues. Germline assignment: CDR1 SGHRS and CDR2 YFSETQ. The CDR3 DNA sequence: TGCGCCAGCAGCTCCGGGACAGAGAACCAAGAGACCCAGTACTTC. Translated: CASSSGTENQETQYF. Full variable domain (rest looked up from reference TRBV5-1 and TRBJ2-5): KAGVTQTPRYLIKTRGQQVTLSCSPISGHRSVSWYQQTPGQGLQFLFEYFSETQRNKGNFPGRFSGRQFSNSRSEMNVSTLELGDSALYLCASSSGTENQETQYFGPGTRLLVL.

This clone was seen only a few times. The chain uses TRBV19 and TRBJ1-4; D is ambiguous. V shed 5 bases and J shed 8 bases, with 9 bases lying between them. The length of the CDR3 is 12 residues. Per the germline V gene, CDR1 is LNHDA and CDR2 is SQIVND (reference sequence). The CDR3 region is CASSPLREKLFF. The CDR3 coding sequence is TGTGCCAGTAGTCCCCTCCGGGAAAAACTGTTTTTT.

The chain joins TRBV11-2 to TRBJ2-7, with TRBD1 identical over 7 bases. Germline V gene data show CDR1 as SGHAT and CDR2 as FQNNGV. The CDR3 has 15 amino acids. V was pared by 5 bases and J by 3 bases, with 10 bases of the junction left unmatched. CDR3 protein: CASSPEGTANYEQYF. The CDR3 DNA follows: TGTGCCAGCAGCCCAGAAGGGACAGCGAACTACGAGCAGTACTTC.

This clone was found a few times. The rearrangement uses TRBV9 and TRBJ2-1; the match to TRBD2 covers 11 bases. CDR1 and CDR2 from the germline V gene are SGDLS and YYNGEE. Trimming took 1 base from V and 10 from J; bases not matched to a gene: 7. The CDR3 has 15 amino acids. CDR3 amino acids: CASSVRSGGAGEQFF. The CDR3 DNA reads TGTGCCAGCAGCGTACGTAGCGGGGGGGCCGGAGAGCAGTTCTTC.

This clone has a count of ten or more. The germline gene is not matched at one end of the junction; a read error may be the cause. The chain has TRBV7-2 and TRBJ2-3; D is undetermined. The CDR3 spans 10 residues. Germline V gene sequence: CDR1 SGHTA, CDR2 FQGNSA. CDR3 in DNA: TGTGCCAGCAGCACAGTTACGCAGTATTTT. Protein product: CASSTVTQYF.

This clone was observed a few times. The chain has TRBV5-1 and TRBJ2-3; 10 bases line up with TRBD2. This CDR3 is built from 16 residues. Trimming cost V 4 bases and J 5 bases; bases outside gene matches: 10. Germline V gene data show CDR1 as SGHRS and CDR2 as YFSETQ. The CDR3 nucleotides are TGCGCCAGCAGCCTGCTAGCGGGGGCGATCGGAGATACGCAGTATTTT. It yields the protein CASSLLAGAIGDTQYF.

This clone was recorded a few times. The rearrangement uses TRBV7-9 and TRBJ2-3; tentatively, D is TRBD1 (7 bases). Germline V gene lookup returns CDR1 SEHNR and CDR2 FQNEAQ (reference sequence). The CDR3 is made up of 16 amino acids. V was shortened by 1 base and J by 0 bases, with 11 bases between the two germline ends. CDR3 region: CASSLGQGGSTDTQYF. CDR3 DNA sequence: TGTGCCAGCAGCTTAGGGCAGGGGGGAAGCACAGATACGCAGTATTTT. Variable domain in full (rest from reference TRBV7-9 and TRBJ2-3): DTGVSQNPRHKITKRGQNVTFRCDPISEHNRLYWYRQTLGQGPEFLTYFQNEAQLEKSRLLSDRFSAERPKGSFSTLEIQRTEQGDSAMYLCASSLGQGGSTDTQYFGPGTRLTVL.

This chain uses TRBV5-1 with TRBJ2-7; the D is unclear. CDR3 length: 15 amino acids. Trimming took 0 bases from V and 2 from J, leaving 12 bases between them. Germline V gene sequence: CDR1 SGHRS, CDR2 YFSETQ. The CDR3 DNA reads as TGCGCCAGCAGCTTGGATCAGGTTCCCCCCTACGAGCAGTACTTC. Encoded protein: CASSLDQVPPYEQYF. Based on the CDR3 plus reference TRBV5-1 and TRBJ2-7, the full variable domain is KAGVTQTPRYLIKTRGQQVTLSCSPISGHRSVSWYQQTPGQGLQFLFEYFSETQRNKGNFPGRFSGRQFSNSRSEMNVSTLELGDSALYLCASSLDQVPPYEQYFGPGTRLTVT.

The chain recombines TRBV29-1 with TRBJ2-3, with 11 bases lining up with TRBD2. The junction had 11 bases not matched to a gene; V was cut back by 6 bases and J by 6 bases. The CDR3 is 15 residues long. Germline-derived CDR1 and CDR2 are SQVTM and ANQGSEA. This CDR3 is CSVALAGGRSDTQYF. CDR3 nucleotides: TGCAGCGTGGCCTTAGCGGGGGGGAGGAGTGATACGCAGTATTTT.